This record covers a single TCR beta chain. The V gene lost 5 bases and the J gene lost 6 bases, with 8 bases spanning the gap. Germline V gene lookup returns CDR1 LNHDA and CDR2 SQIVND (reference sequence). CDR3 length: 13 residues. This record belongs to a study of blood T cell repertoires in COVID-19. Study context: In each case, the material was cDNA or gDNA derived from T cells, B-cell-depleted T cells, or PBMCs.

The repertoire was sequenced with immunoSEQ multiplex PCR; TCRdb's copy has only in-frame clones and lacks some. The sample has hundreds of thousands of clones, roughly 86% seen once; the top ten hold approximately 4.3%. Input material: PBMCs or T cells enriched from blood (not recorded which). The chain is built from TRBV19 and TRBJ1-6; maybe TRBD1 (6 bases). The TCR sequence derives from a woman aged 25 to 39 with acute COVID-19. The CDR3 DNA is TGTGCCAGTAGTTGGGACATTAATTCACCCCTCCACTTT. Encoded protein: CASSWDINSPLHF.